This paragraph covers one TCR beta chain sequence. Up to about 2 ug genomic DNA was used for TCRB CDR3 amplification. The assay was immunoSEQ multiplex PCR, and TCRdb's table has in-frame clones only and misses some. The sample holds roughly 100,000 clones, 81% seen once. No glioblastoma patient carried an isocitrate dehydrogenase mutation. Trimming removed 2 bases from V and 0 bases from J, with 7 bases in between. The CDR3 length is 15 residues. The sample belongs to a study of glioma-infiltrating T cells after dendritic cell vaccination. This material consisted of blood, taken before dendritic cell vaccination. The chain combines TRBV23-1 with TRBJ1-4; a possible D gene is TRBD1 (5 bases). TRBV23-1 is marked as an open reading frame, function uncertain. This receptor was obtained from a human donor with glioblastoma. The CDR3, as DNA: TGCGCCAGCAGTCAACTAGGGGCAACTAATGAAAAACTGTTTTTT. This encodes CASSQLGATNEKLFF.